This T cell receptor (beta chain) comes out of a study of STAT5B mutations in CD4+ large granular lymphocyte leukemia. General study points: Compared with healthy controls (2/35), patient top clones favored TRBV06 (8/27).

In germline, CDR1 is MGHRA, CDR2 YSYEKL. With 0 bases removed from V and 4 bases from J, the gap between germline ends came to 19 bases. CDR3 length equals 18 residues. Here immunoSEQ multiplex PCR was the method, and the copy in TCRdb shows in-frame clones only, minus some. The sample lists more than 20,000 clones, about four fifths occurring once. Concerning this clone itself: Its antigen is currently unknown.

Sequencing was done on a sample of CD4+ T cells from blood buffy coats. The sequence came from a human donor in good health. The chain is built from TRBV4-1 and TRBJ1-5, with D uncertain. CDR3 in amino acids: CASSQEILGLGVNQPQHF. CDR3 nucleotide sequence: TGCGCCAGCAGCCAAGAAATTCTCGGTCTCGGAGTGAATCAGCCCCAGCATTTT.